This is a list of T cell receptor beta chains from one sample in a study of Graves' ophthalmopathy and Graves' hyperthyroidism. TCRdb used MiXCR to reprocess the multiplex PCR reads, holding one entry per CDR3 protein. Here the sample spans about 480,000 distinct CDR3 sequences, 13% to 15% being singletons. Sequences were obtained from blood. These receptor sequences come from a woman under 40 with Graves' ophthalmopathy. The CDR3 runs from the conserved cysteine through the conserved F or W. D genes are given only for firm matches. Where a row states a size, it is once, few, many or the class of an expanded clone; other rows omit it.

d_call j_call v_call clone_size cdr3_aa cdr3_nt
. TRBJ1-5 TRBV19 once CASSIDGTGSSQPQHF TGTGCCAGTAGTATAGATGGGACGGGCTCTTCTCAGCCCCAGCATTTT
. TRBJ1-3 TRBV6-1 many CASVEGLYSGNTIYF TGTGCCAGCGTGGAGGGACTCTACTCTGGAAACACCATATATTTT
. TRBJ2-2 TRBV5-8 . CASSLGVPGELFF TGTGCCAGCAGCTTGGGGGTTCCCGGGGAGCTGTTTTTT
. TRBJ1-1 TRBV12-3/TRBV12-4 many CASRPRGTEAFF TGTGCCAGCCGTCCTCGCGGCACTGAAGCTTTCTTT
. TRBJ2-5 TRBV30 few CAWSRVETQYF TGTGCCTGGAGTCGGGTAGAGACCCAGTACTTC
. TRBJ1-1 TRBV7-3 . CASSLLRNTEACF TGTGCCAGCAGCCTTCTAAGGAACACTGAAGCTTGCTTT
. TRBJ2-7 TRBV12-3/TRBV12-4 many CASSPTVPYEQYF TGTGCCAGCAGTCCGACGGTGCCCTACGAGCAGTACTTC
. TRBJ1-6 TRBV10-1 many CASSETGNSPLHF TGCGCCAGCAGTGAGACGGGGAACTCACCCCTCCACTTT
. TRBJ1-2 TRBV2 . CASSEGSGPYGYTF TGTGCCAGCAGTGAAGGGTCAGGTCCCTATGGCTACACCTTC
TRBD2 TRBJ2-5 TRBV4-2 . CASSPRVAGEKETQYF TGTGCCAGCAGCCCGCGGGTAGCGGGGGAAAAAGAGACCCAGTACTTC
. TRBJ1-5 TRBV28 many CASSLLGVSQPQHF TGTGCCAGCAGTTTATTGGGGGTAAGTCAGCCCCAGCATTTT
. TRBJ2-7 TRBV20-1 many CSARETITYEQYF TGCAGTGCTAGGGAAACCATTACCTACGAGCAGTACTTC
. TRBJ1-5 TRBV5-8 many CASSRTYSNQPQHF TGTGCCAGCAGTCGGACGTATAGCAATCAGCCCCAGCATTTT
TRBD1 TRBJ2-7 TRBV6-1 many CASSDFFGTGTYEQYF TGTGCCAGCAGTGATTTCTTCGGGACAGGGACCTACGAGCAGTACTTC
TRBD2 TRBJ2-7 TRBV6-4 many CASRAKLAGGPEQYF TGTGCCAGCAGGGCCAAACTAGCGGGAGGGCCCGAGCAGTACTTC
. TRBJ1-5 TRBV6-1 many CASSENSRGDNQPQHF TGTGCCAGCAGTGAAAACTCCAGGGGAGACAATCAGCCCCAGCATTTT
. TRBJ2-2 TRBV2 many CASSEPRVNTGELFF TGTGCCAGCAGTGAGCCCAGGGTCAACACCGGGGAGCTGTTTTTT
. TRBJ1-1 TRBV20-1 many CSARAEGSMNTEAFF TGCAGTGCTAGAGCGGAGGGAAGCATGAACACTGAAGCTTTCTTT
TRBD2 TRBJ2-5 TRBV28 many CASSSPRGGGVETQYF TGTGCCAGCAGTTCACCTCGTGGGGGGGGGGTCGAGACCCAGTACTTC
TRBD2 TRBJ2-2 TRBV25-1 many CASSEFAGGIVGELFF TGTGCCAGCAGTGAATTCGCGGGGGGTATTGTCGGGGAGCTGTTTTTT
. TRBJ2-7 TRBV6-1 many CASSEASAYEQYF TGTGCCAGCAGTGAAGCATCGGCCTACGAGCAGTACTTC
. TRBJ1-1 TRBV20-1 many CSARMAHIEAFF TGCAGTGCTAGGATGGCTCACATTGAAGCTTTCTTT
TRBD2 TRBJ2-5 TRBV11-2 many CASSLGGSGRRETQYF TGTGCCAGCAGCTTAGGAGGTAGCGGGAGAAGGGAGACCCAGTACTTC
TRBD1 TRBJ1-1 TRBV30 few CAWSVQGPEAFF TGTGCCTGGAGTGTACAGGGGCCTGAAGCTTTCTTT
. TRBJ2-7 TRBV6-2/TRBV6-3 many CASSYSGMTAEQYF TGTGCCAGCAGTTACTCCGGGATGACTGCCGAGCAGTACTTC
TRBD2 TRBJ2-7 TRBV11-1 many CASSSGTSDYEQYF TGTGCCAGCAGCTCAGGGACTAGCGATTACGAGCAGTACTTC
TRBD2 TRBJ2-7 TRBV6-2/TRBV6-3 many CASSYGNSGGGYEQYF TGTGCCAGCAGTTACGGTAATAGCGGGGGGGGCTACGAGCAGTACTTC
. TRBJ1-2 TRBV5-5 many CASSLYASNYGYTF TGTGCCAGCAGCTTGTATGCGAGTAACTATGGCTACACCTTC
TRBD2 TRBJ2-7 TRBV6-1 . CASCGTTLSYEQYF TGTGCCAGCTGCGGGACTACCCTGTCCTACGAGCAGTACTTC
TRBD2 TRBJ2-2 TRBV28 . CVSGSSRGRGTGELFF TGTGTCAGCGGGTCGAGTCGCGGGAGAGGCACCGGGGAGCTGTTTTTT
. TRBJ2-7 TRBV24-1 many CATSDPPGYEQYF TGTGCCACCAGTGATCCCCCTGGTTACGAGCAGTACTTC
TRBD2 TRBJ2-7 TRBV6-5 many CASSYSPTSGIYEQYF TGTGCCAGCAGTTACTCACCGACTAGCGGGATTTACGAGCAGTACTTC
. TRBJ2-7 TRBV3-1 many CASSQTYYEQYF TGTGCCAGCAGCCAGACCTACTACGAGCAGTACTTC
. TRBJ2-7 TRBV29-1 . CSVEVGAGGYEQYF TGCAGCGTTGAAGTAGGAGCTGGCGGCTACGAGCAGTACTTC
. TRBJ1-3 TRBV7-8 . CASSPGRRPSGNTIYF TGTGCCAGCAGCCCGGGGCGGAGGCCTTCTGGAAACACCATATATTTT
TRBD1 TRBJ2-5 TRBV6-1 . CASSEGTGGEETQYF TGTGCCAGCAGTGAAGGTACAGGGGGCGAGGAGACCCAGTACTTC
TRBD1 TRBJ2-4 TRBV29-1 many CSVEEVVGDRGYIQYF TGCAGCGTTGAAGAGGTGGTAGGGGACAGGGGCTACATTCAGTACTTC
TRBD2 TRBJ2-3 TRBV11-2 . CASSVMTSGLSDTQYF TGTGCCAGCAGCGTAATGACTAGCGGGCTGTCAGATACGCAGTATTTT
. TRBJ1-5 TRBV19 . CASSIEPSTGQPQHF TGTGCCAGTAGTATAGAACCGAGCACCGGACAGCCCCAGCATTTT
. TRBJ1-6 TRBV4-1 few CASSHLDTGPSPLHF TGCGCCAGCAGCCATCTGGACACGGGACCCTCACCCCTCCACTTT
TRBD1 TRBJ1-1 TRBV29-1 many CSGEGGQGPTEAFF TGCAGCGGGGAAGGCGGACAGGGGCCCACTGAAGCTTTCTTT
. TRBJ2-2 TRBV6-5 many CASSYSRGGAGELFF TGTGCCAGCAGTTACTCGAGAGGTGGGGCCGGGGAGCTGTTTTTT
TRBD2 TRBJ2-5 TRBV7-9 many CASSPQGGAETQYF TGTGCCAGCAGCCCTCAGGGAGGGGCAGAGACCCAGTACTTC
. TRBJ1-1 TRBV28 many CASSLFVGTEAFF TGTGCCAGCAGTTTATTTGTGGGCACTGAAGCTTTCTTT
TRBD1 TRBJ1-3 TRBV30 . CAWSDHRGGGNTIYF TGTGCCTGGAGTGACCACAGGGGAGGGGGAAACACCATATATTTT
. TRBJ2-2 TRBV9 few CASSVGDYNTGELFF TGTGCCAGCAGCGTGGGCGACTACAACACCGGGGAGCTGTTTTTT